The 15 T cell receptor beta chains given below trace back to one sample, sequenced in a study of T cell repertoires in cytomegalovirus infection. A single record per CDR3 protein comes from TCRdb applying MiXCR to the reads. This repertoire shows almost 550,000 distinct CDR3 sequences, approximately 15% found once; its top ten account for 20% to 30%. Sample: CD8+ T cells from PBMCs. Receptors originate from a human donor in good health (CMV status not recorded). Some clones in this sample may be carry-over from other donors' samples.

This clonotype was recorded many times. The CDR3 DNA sequence: TGTGCCAGCAGGTCCCTGGAAGGGATAGATCAGCCCCAGCATTTT. Its protein product is CASRSLEGIDQPQHF. The chain links TRBV28 to TRBJ1-5; D unclear. Germline V CDR1 and CDR2: MDHEN, SYDVKM. This CDR3 has 15 residues. The ends were cut back, 6 bases at V and 5 bases at J, with 17 bases in the middle.

DNA for the CDR3: TGTGCCACTCGGGAAGGGAGGCCAGAGACCCAGTACTTC. It specifies CATREGRPETQYF. V is TRBV7-9 and J is TRBJ2-5; tentative D call: TRBD2 (6 bases). Germline V gene sequence: CDR1 SEHNR, CDR2 FQNEAQ (reference sequence). Trimming shortened V by 10 bases and J by 4 bases, and 16 bases separated the two germline ends. CDR3 size: 13 residues.

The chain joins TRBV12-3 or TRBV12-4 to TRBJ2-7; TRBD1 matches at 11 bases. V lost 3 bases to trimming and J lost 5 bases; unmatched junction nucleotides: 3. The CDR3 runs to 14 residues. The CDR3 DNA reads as TGTGCCAGCAGTTTTTGGACAGGGGGCCACGAGCAGTACTTC. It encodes CASSFWTGGHEQYF.

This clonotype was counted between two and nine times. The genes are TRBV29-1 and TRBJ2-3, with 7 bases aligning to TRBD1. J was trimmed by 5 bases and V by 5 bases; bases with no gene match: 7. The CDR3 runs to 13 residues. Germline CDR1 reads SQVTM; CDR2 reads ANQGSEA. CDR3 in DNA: TGCAGCGTTCGACAGGGTTGGGGAGATACGCAGTATTTT. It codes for CSVRQGWGDTQYF.

CDR3 bases: TGTGCCAGCAGCCTGACACTGCTCGAAATGTGGGAGCAGTACTTC. It specifies CASSLTLLEMWEQYF. The chain is built from TRBV28 and TRBJ2-7; the D is unclear. CDR1 MDHEN and CDR2 SYDVKM come from the germline V gene. The CDR3 loop spans 15 amino acids. V was shortened by 6 bases and J by 7 bases, with 22 bases between the two germline ends.

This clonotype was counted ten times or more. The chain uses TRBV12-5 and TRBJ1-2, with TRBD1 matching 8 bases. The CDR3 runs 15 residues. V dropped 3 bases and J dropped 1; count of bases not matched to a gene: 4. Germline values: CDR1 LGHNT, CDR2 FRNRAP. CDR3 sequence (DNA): TGTGCTAGTGGTTTTACGACAGGGGATAACTATGGCTACACCTTC. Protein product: CASGFTTGDNYGYTF.

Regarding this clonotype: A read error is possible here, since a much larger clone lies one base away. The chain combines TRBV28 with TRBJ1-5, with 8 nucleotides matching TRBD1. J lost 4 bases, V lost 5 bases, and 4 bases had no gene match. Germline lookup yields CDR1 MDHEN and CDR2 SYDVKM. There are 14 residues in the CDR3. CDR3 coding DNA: TGTGCCAGCAGTCGGACAGGGATTAATCAGCCCCAGCATTTT. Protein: CASSRTGINQPQHF.

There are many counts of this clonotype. The CDR3 spells CASSLPRGAEQYF. The DNA for the CDR3 is TGTGCCAGCAGTTTACCCAGGGGTGCCGAGCAGTACTTC. The chain has TRBV28 and TRBJ2-7; maybe TRBD1 (6 bases). The CDR3 is 13 amino acids. Germline CDR1 is MDHEN and CDR2 is SYDVKM. V lost 2 bases and J lost 6, with 11 bases in between.

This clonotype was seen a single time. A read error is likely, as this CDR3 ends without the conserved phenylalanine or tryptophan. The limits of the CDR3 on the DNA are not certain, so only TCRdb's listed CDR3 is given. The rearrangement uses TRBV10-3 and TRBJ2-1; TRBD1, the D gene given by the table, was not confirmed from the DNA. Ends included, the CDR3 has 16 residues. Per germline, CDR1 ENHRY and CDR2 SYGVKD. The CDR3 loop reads CAISEVTGQVIDEQLL.

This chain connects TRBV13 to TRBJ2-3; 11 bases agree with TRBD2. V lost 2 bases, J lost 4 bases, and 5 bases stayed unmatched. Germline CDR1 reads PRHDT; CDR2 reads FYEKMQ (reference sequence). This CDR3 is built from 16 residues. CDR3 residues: CASSLRSGGAADTQYF. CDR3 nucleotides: TGTGCCAGCAGCTTACGTAGCGGGGGGGCCGCAGATACGCAGTATTTT. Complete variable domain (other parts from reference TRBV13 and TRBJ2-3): AAGVIQSPRHLIKEKRETATLKCYPIPRHDTVYWYQQGPGQDPQFLISFYEKMQSDKGSIPDRFSAQQFSDYHSELNMSSLELGDSALYFCASSLRSGGAADTQYFGPGTRLTVL.

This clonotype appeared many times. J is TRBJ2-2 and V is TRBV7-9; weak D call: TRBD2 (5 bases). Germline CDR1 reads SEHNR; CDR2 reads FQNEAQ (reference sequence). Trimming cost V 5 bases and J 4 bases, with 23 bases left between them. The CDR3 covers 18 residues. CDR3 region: CASSPSTGSRLGTGELFF. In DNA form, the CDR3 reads TGTGCCAGCAGCCCATCGACGGGGTCCCGCCTGGGCACCGGGGAGCTGTTTTTT.

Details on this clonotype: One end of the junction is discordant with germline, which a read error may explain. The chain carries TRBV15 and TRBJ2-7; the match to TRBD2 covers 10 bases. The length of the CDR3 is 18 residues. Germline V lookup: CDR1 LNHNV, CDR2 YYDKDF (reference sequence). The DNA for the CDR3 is TGTGCCACCAACAGAGTGGTAGCGGGAGGCCTCTCCTCCTACGAGCAGTACTTC. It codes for CATNRVVAGGLSSYEQYF.

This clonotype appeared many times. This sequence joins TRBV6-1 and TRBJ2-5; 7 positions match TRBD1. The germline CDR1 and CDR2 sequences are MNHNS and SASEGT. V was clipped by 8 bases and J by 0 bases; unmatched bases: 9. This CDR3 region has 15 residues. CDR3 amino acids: CASARDSVYQETQYF. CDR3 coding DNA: TGTGCCAGCGCCCGGGACAGCGTGTACCAAGAGACCCAGTACTTC.

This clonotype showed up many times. The CDR3 DNA reads TGTGCCAGCAGCTTAGGGGCAGGGACTACCACTAATGAGCAGTTCTTC. Its translation is CASSLGAGTTTNEQFF. The chain employs TRBV7-7 and TRBJ2-1, with 7 bases lining up with TRBD2. The CDR3 consists of 16 residues. Trimming removed 1 base from V and 7 bases from J; junction bases left unmatched: 10. Germline V lookup: CDR1 SSHAT, CDR2 FNYEAQ (reference sequence).

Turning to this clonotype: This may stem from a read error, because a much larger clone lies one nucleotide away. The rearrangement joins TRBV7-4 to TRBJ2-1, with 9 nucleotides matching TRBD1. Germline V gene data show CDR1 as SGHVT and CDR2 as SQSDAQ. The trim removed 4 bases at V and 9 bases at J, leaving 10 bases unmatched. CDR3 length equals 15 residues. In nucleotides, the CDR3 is TGTGCCAGCAGCTCAACCGGGACAGGGCGCAGTGAGCAGTTCTTC. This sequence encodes CASSSTGTGRSEQFF.